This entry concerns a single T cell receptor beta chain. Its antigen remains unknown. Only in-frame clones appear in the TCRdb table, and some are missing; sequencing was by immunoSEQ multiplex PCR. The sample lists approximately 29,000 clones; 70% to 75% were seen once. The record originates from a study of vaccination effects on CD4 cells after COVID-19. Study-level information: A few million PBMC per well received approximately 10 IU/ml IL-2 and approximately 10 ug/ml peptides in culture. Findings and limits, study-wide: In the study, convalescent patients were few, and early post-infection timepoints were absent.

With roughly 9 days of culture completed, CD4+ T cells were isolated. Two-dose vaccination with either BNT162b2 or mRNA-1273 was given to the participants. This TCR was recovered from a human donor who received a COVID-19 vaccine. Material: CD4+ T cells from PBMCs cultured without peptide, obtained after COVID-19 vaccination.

This chain's CDR3 is CATSLHRGTGELFF. The CDR3 region has the DNA TGTGCCACCAGCTTGCACAGGGGAACCGGGGAGCTGTTTTTT. This sequence joins TRBV24-1 and TRBJ2-2; 7 bases are a match to TRBD1. The trim removed 7 bases at V and 5 bases at J, leaving 6 bases unmatched. This CDR3 has 14 residues. Germline lookup yields CDR1 KGHDR and CDR2 SFDVKD.